This paragraph reports one T cell receptor (beta chain). The entry originates in a study of CD8 T cells in Susac syndrome. Study details: Blood was drawn from Susac syndrome patients while they were therapy-naive, on corticosteroids, or on intravenous immunoglobulin alone.

With 7 bases clipped from V and 3 bases from J, the junction kept 6 bases outside the gene matches. The CDR3 is 14 residues long. Germline lookup yields CDR1 SQVTM and CDR2 ANQGSEA. With random hexamers, roughly 0.45 to 1 ug RNA was reverse transcribed. Multiplex PCR with immunoSEQ amplified the TCR beta CDR3 across 54 Vbeta and 13 Jbeta. TCRdb re-called the immunoSEQ multiplex PCR reads with MiXCR, one entry per CDR3 protein. The sample holds about 120,000 distinct CDR3 sequences, just under 95% seen once. Negative isolation yielded CD8+ and CD4+ T cells; FACS enriched TEMRA cells. Sequencing used CD8+ T cells from PBMCs. V is TRBV29-1 and J is TRBJ1-5; 10 bases map to TRBD1. The sequence was collected from a human donor with Susac syndrome. The DNA of the CDR3 is TGCAGCGCAGGGACAGGGGCTGACAATCAGCCCCAGCATTTT. Translation: CSAGTGADNQPQHF. The full variable domain, rest sourced from reference TRBV29-1 and TRBJ1-5, is SAVISQKPSRDICQRGTSLTIQCQVDSQVTMMFWYRQQPGQSLTLIATANQGSEATYESGFVIDKFPISRPNLTFSTLTVSNMSPEDSSIYLCSAGTGADNQPQHFGDGTRLSIL.